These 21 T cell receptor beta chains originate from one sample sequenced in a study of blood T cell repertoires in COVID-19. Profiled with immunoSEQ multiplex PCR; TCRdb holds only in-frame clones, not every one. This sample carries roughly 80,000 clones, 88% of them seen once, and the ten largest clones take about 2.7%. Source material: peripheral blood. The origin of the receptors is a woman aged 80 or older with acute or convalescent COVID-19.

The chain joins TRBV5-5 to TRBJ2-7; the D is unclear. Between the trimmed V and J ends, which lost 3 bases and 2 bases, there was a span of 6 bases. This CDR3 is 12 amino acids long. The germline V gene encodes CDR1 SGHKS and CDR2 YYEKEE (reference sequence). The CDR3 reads CASSSAAYEQYF. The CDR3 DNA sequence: TGTGCCAGCAGCTCCGCGGCCTACGAGCAGTACTTC.

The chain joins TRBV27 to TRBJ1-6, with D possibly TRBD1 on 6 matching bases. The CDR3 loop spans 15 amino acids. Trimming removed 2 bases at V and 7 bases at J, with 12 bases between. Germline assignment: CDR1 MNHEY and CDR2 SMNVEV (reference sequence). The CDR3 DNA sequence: TGTGCCAGCAGTTTACCAGGGGTTCCGAATTCACCCCTCCACTTT. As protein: CASSLPGVPNSPLHF.

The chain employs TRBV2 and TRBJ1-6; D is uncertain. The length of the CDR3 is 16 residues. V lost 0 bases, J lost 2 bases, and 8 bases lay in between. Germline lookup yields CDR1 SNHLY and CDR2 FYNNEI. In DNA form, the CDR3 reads TGTGCCAGCAGTGAAGCCAATGGCCCCTATAATTCACCCCTCCACTTT. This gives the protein CASSEANGPYNSPLHF.

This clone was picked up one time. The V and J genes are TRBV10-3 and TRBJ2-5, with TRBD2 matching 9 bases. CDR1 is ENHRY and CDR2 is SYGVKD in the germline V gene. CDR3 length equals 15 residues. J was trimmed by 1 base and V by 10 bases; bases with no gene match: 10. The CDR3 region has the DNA TGTGCCACAAGGGCGGGGGGGGACGGCCAAGAGACCCAGTACTTC. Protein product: CATRAGGDGQETQYF.

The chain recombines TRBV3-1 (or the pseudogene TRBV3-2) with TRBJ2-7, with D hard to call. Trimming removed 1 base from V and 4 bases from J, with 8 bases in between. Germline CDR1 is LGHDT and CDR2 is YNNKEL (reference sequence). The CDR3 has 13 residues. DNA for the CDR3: TGTGCCAGCAGCCAAGTCCAGTGGTACGAGCAGTACTTC. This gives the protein CASSQVQWYEQYF.

CDR3 nucleotides: TGTGCCAGTAGTAGACAGAGCTATGGCTACACCTTC. Translated, it gives CASSRQSYGYTF. The gene calls are TRBV19 and TRBJ1-2, with D tentatively TRBD1 (5 bases). Deletions cut 4 bases from V and 4 bases from J, with 7 bases between. Germline-derived CDR1 and CDR2 are LNHDA and SQIVND (reference sequence). This CDR3 is 12 amino acids long.

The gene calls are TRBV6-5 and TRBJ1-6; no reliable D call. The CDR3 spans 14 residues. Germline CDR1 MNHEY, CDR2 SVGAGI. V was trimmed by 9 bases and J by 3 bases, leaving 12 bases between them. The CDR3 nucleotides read TGTGCCAGTAATGCCGGGAGCTATAATTCACCCCTCCACTTT. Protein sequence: CASNAGSYNSPLHF.

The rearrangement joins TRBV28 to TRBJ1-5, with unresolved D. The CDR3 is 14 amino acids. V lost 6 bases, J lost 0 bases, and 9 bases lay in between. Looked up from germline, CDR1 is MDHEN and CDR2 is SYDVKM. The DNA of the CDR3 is TGTGCCAGCAGCGAGATAAATAGCAATCAGCCCCAGCATTTT. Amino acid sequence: CASSEINSNQPQHF.

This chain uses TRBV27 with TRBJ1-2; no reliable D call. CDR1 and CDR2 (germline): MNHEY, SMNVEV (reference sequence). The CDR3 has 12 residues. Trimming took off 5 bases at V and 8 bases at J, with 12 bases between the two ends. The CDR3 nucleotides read TGTGCCAGCAGTGATCGGCTCGGGGGCTACACCTTC. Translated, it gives CASSDRLGGYTF.

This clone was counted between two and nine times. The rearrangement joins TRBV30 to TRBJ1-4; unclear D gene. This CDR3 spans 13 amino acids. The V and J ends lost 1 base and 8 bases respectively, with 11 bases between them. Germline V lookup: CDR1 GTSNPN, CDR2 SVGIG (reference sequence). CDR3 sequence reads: CAWSGWRGEKLFF. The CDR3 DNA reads TGTGCCTGGAGTGGATGGAGAGGGGAAAAACTGTTTTTT.

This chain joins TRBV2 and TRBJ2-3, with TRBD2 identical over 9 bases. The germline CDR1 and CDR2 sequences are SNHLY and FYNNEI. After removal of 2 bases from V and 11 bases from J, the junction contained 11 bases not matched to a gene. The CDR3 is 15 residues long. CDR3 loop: CASSERSGGSWVQYF. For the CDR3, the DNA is TGTGCCAGCAGTGAAAGAAGCGGGGGGTCTTGGGTGCAGTATTTT.

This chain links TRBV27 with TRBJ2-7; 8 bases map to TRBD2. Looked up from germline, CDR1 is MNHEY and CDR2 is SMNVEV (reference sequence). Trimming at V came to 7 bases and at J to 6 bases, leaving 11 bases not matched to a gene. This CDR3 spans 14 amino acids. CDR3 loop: CASKQPGLDGEQYF. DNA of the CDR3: TGTGCCAGCAAACAACCGGGACTAGATGGCGAGCAGTACTTC.

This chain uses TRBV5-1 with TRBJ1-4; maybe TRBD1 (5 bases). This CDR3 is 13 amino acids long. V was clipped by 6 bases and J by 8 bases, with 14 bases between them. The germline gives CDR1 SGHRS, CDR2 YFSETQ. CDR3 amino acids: CASTLGPGEKLFF. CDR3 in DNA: TGCGCCAGCACCCTTGGCCCAGGGGAAAAACTGTTTTTT.

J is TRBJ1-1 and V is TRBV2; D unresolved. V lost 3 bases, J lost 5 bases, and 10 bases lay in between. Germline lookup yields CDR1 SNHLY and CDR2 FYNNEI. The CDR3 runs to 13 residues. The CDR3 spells CASSDRGLTEAFF. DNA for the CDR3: TGTGCCAGCAGTGACCGAGGTTTGACTGAAGCTTTCTTT.

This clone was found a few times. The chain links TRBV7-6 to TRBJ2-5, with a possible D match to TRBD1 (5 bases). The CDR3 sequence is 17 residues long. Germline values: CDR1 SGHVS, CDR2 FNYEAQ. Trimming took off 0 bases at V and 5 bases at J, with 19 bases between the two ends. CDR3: CASSLAGQGIYLETQYF. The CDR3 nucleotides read TGTGCCAGCAGCTTAGCTGGACAAGGAATATATCTTGAGACCCAGTACTTC. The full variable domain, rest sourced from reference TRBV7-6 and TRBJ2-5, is GAGVSQSPRYKVTKRGQDVALRCDPISGHVSLYWYRQALGQGPEFLTYFNYEAQQDKSGLPNDRFSAERPEGSISTLTIQRTEQRDSAMYRCASSLAGQGIYLETQYFGPGTRLLVL.

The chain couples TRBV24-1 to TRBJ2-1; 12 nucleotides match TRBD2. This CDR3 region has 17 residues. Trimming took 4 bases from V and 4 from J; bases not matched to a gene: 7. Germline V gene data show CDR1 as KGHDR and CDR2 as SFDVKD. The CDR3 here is CATSDPTSGRIYNEQFF. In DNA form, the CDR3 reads TGTGCCACCAGTGACCCCACTAGCGGGAGGATTTACAATGAGCAGTTCTTC.

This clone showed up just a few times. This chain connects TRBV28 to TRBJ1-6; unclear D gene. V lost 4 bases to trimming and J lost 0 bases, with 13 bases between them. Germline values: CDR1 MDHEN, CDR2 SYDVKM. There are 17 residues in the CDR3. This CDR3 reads CASSYVTSGSYNSPLHF. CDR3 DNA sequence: TGTGCCAGCAGTTACGTGACTTCGGGCTCCTATAATTCACCCCTCCACTTT.

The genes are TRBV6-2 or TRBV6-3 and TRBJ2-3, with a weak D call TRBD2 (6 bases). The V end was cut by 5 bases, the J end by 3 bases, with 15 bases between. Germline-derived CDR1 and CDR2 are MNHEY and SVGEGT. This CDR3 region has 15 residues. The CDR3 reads CASSVPSGLTDTQYF. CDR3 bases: TGTGCCAGCAGTGTCCCCTCGGGACTTACAGATACGCAGTATTTT.

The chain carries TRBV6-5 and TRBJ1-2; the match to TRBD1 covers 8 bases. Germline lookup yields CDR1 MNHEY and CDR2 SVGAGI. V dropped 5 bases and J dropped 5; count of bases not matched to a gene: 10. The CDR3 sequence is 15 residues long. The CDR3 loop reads CASSNGQGYGYGYTF. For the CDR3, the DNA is TGTGCCAGCAGTAACGGACAGGGTTACGGGTATGGCTACACCTTC.

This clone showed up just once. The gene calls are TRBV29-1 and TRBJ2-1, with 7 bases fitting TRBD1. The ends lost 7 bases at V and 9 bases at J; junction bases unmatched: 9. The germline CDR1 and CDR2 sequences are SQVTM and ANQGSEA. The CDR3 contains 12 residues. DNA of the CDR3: TGCAGCGCCGATTTACAGGGGAGTGAGCAGTTCTTC. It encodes CSADLQGSEQFF.

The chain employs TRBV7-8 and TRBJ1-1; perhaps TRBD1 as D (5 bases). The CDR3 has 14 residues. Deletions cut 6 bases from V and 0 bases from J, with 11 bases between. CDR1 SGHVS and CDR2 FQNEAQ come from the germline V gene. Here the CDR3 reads CASRPTEMNTEAFF. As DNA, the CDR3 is TGTGCCAGCAGACCGACAGAGATGAACACTGAAGCTTTCTTT. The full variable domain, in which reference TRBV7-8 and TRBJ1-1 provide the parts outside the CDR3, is GAGVSQSPRYKVAKRGQDVALRCDPISGHVSLFWYQQALGQGPEFLTYFQNEAQLDKSGLPSDRFFAERPEGSVSTLKIQRTQQEDSAVYLCASRPTEMNTEAFFGQGTRLTVV.